Detailed here is one T cell receptor beta chain. Its antigen is not identified. The CDR3 is made up of 15 amino acids. Germline CDR1 SGHRS, CDR2 YFSETQ. The trim removed 0 bases at V and 4 bases at J, leaving 1 base unmatched. This table comes from immunoSEQ multiplex PCR, and its TCRdb copy is limited to in-frame clones, with some not included. This sample has 130,000 or so clones; roughly 90% occur once, and the top ten carry around 1.8%. This record belongs to a study of T cells in localized non-small cell lung cancer. Study-level findings and limits: Because researchers sequenced only one region of the tumor, heterogeneity is still possible. A raised T cell density in blood coincided with lengthier overall survival. Within adjacent lung there appeared a median roughly 60 of the top 100 tumor clones.

The rearrangement uses TRBV5-1 and TRBJ2-1; 10 nucleotides match TRBD2. The clonotype was recovered from a female donor over 55 with stage I lung adenocarcinoma. This specimen was peripheral blood, taken before any cancer treatment. Here the CDR3 DNA reads TGCGCCAGCAGCTTGGAAGCGGGAGGGTACAATGAGCAGTTCTTC. As protein: CASSLEAGGYNEQFF.